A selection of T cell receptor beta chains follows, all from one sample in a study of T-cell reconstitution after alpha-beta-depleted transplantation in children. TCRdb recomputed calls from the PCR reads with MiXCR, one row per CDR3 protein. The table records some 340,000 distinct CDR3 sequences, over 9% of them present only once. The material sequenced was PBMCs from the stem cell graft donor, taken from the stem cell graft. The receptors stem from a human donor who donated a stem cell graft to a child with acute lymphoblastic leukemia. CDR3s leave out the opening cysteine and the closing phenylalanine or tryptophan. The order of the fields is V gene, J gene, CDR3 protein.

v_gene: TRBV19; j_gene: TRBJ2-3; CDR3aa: ASSQGSHTDTQY
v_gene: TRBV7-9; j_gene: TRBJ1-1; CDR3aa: ASSFNNIRVAEAF
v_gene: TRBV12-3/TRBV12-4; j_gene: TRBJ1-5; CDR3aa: ASSSPDRGLNQPQH
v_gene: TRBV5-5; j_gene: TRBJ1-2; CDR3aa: ASRPGQDNYGYT
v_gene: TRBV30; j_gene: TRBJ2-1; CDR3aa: AWSGLAQF
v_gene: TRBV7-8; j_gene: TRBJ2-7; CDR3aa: ASRGSGLNYEQY
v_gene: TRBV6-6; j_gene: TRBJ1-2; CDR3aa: ASWEGNYGYT
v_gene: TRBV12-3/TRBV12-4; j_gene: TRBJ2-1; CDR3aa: ASRSPPSGEQF
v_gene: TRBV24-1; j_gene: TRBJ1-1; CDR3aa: ATSDPRGTEAF
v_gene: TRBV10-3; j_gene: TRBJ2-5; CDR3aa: AISAGQDQETQY
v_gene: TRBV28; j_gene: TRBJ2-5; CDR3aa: ASSPRLEPPQY
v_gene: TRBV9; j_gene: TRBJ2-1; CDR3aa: ASSVEREPYNEQF
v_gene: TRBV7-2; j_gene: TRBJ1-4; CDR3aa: ASSLNRPGVREKLF
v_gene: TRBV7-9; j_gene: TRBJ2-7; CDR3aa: AIYTTGDEQY
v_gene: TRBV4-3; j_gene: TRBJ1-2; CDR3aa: ASSQGDSLYGYT
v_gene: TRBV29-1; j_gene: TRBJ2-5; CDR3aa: SAVGQGAVETQY
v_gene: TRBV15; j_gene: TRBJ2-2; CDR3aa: ATSSPRENTGELF
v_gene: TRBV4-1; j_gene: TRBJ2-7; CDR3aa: ASSQEAGGRIYEQY
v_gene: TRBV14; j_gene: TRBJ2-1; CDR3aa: ASSRLGSGAYNEQF
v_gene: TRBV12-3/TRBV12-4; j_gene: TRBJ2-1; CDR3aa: ASSLETDIYNEQF
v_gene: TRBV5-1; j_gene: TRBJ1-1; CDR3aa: ASSLQGVDTEAF
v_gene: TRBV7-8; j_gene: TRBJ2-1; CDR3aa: ASSSAGLAGAGLRNEQF
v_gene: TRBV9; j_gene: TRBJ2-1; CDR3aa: ASSVAGASSYNEQF
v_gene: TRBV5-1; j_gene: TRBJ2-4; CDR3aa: ASSLVAGAKNIQY
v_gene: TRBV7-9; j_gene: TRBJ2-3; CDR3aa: ASSPMTGGSDTQY
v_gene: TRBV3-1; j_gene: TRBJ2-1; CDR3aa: ASSQVRALNEQF
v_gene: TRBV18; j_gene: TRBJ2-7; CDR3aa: ASSPGSPRSGNEQY
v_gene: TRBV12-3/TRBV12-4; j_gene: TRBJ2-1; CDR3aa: ASSPQGIEQF
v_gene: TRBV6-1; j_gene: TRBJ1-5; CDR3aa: ASSESGVQPQH
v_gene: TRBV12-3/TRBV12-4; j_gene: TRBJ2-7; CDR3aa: ASSSAGGPPYEQY
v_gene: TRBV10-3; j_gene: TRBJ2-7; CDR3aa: AISGTSVVGQY
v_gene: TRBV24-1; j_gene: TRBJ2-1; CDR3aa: ATSESGTYNEQF
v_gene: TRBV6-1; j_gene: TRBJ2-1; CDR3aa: ASKGLAGVDEQF
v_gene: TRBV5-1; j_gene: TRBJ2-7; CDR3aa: ASSLAPQGAGEQY
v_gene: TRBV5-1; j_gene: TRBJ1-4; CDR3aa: ASSVNRGDEKLF
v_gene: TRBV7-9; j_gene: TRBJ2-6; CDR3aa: ASSSLTGLPGANVLT
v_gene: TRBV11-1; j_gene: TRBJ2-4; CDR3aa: ASSSTGTALAKNIQY
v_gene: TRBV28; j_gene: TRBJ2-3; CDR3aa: ASRQGAPDTQY
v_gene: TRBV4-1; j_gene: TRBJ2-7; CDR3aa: ASSQESRVSYEQY
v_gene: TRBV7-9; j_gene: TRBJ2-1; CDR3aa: ASSLATSGSSTSYNEQF
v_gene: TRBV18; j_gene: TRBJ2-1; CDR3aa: ASSPPQGPEVNEQF
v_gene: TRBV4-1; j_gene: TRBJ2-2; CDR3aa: ASSQDPGLAVNTGELF
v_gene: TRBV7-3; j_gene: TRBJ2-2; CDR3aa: ASSWEYPGELF
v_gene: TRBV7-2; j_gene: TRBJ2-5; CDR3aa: ASSGGPTQETQY